Sequencing of this TCR beta chain was carried out in a study of shared clonotypes between healthy human individuals. As for the study in general: Serving as donors were two women and a few men, whose ages spanned 18 to 49. Each donor had three CD4 naive, three CD4 memory, two CD8 naive and one CD8 memory plate.

Study findings and constraints: Measured sharing among donors was expected to vary with sequencing depth.

The V gene end was trimmed by 3 bases and the J gene end by 5 bases; junction bases not matched to a gene: 7. Germline CDR1 reads SGHRS; CDR2 reads YFSETQ. The CDR3 has 16 amino acids. Donors comprised healthy HIV-negative adults lacking recent acute infections or vaccinations. Of note for this clone: What it recognizes is unknown.

The method was immunoSEQ multiplex PCR; TCRdb's version includes in-frame clones alone and lacks a portion of them. Among 2 million to 2.5 million clones, more than 85% were seen once, and the ten largest hold approximately 0.4%. The V call is TRBV5-1, the J call TRBJ2-1; 11 nucleotides agree with TRBD2. Source material: naive CD4+ T cells from PBMCs. The subset was: CD45RA+ positively selected. This clonotype was sampled from a young man in good health. Some clones in this sample may be carry-over from other donors' samples. CDR3 region: CASSWLTSGANNEQFF. In DNA, the CDR3 is TGCGCCAGCAGCTGGCTGACTAGCGGGGCAAACAATGAGCAGTTCTTC.